Listed below are T cell receptor beta chains from one sample, sequenced in a study of T cells after yellow fever vaccination. A single record per CDR3 protein comes from TCRdb applying MiXCR to the 5' RACE reads. The sample holds some 350,000 distinct CDR3 sequences, 6.2% seen once. The sequencing here drew on PBMCs, taken 5 days after the yellow fever booster vaccination. These receptor sequences come from a man under 40 who received the YFV17D yellow fever vaccine. Both conserved end residues are part of each CDR3.

v_gene,j_gene,CDR3aa
TRBV20-1,TRBJ2-7,CSAQPGLGLYEQYF
TRBV20-1,TRBJ2-1,CSARDRLGPSEQFF
TRBV10-3,TRBJ2-7,CAISDRASGSGQYF
TRBV5-1,TRBJ1-1,CASSLDSGEAFF
TRBV5-1,TRBJ2-7,CASSLGFRQGEPYEQYF
TRBV7-6,TRBJ1-2,CASSPNRVLSGYTF
TRBV15,TRBJ2-7,CATSRTTSGGYEQYF
TRBV13,TRBJ2-1,CASSLGWTSGINEQFF
TRBV7-9,TRBJ2-3,CASSSAPGLAYDTQYF
TRBV5-6,TRBJ2-2,CASSLSGTGGTGELFF
TRBV6-2/TRBV6-3,TRBJ2-3,CASSLQRLAGETDTQYF
TRBV20-1,TRBJ2-7,CSARRLAGIYEQYF